The 12 T cell receptor beta chains below come from one sample, sequenced in a study of identifying expanded T cells in peripheral blood. Method: immunoSEQ multiplex PCR; TCRdb's copy keeps in-frame clones and lacks some. The profile shows 75,000 to 95,000 clones, over 75% of them singletons. The sequenced sample was blood. Receptors originate from a person between 18 and 75 years old in good health.

The genes are TRBV2 and TRBJ1-5, with D possibly being TRBD1 (6 bases). V was shortened by 6 bases and J by 5 bases, with 20 bases between the two germline ends. Germline V gene data show CDR1 as SNHLY and CDR2 as FYNNEI. The CDR3 length is 16 residues. CDR3 loop: CASSPTGIALYQPQHF. CDR3 nucleotides: TGTGCCAGCAGCCCCACAGGGATCGCGTTATATCAGCCCCAGCATTTT. Full variable domain (outside the CDR3, taken from reference TRBV2 and TRBJ1-5): EPEVTQTPSHQVTQMGQEVILRCVPISNHLYFYWYRQILGQKVEFLVSFYNNEISEKSEIFDDQFSVERPDGSNFTLKIRSTKLEDSAMYFCASSPTGIALYQPQHFGDGTRLSIL.

This sequence joins TRBV29-1 and TRBJ2-3, with no clear D. V lost 4 bases, J lost 0 bases, and 14 bases lay in between. Per the germline V gene, CDR1 is SQVTM and CDR2 is ANQGSEA. The CDR3 covers 15 residues. In DNA, the CDR3 is TGCAGCGTTGTATCCAGACCCTCTAGCACAGATACGCAGTATTTT. Translating it yields CSVVSRPSSTDTQYF.

The chain links TRBV6-5 to TRBJ1-1; no clear D. V lost 5 bases and J lost 0, with 7 bases in between. Germline V gene data show CDR1 as MNHEY and CDR2 as SVGAGI. The CDR3 is made up of 13 amino acids. Written as DNA, the CDR3 is TGTGCCAGCAGTGGAGTCCTGAACACTGAAGCTTTCTTT. It translates to CASSGVLNTEAFF.

The rearrangement joins TRBV6-5 to TRBJ1-2, with 7 nucleotides matching TRBD1. This CDR3 comprises 14 residues. The germline V gene has CDR1 MNHEY and CDR2 SVGAGI. The V and J ends lost 10 bases and 4 bases, in that order; junction bases with no gene match: 12. The CDR3 DNA follows: TGTGCCACAAACCCGCCGGGACAGACCTATGGCTACACCTTC. Translating it yields CATNPPGQTYGYTF.

This chain joins TRBV19 and TRBJ2-1, with TRBD2 matching 8 bases. The CDR3 length is 15 residues. V lost 5 bases to trimming and J lost 7 bases; unmatched junction nucleotides: 10. In germline, CDR1 is LNHDA, CDR2 SQIVND (reference sequence). Here the CDR3 reads CASSLSGRRGNEQFF. DNA for the CDR3: TGTGCCAGTAGTCTAAGCGGGAGAAGAGGGAATGAGCAGTTCTTC. Full variable domain (outside the CDR3, taken from reference TRBV19 and TRBJ2-1): DGGITQSPKYLFRKEGQNVTLSCEQNLNHDAMYWYRQDPGQGLRLIYYSQIVNDFQKGDIAEGYSVSREKKESFPLTVTSAQKNPTAFYLCASSLSGRRGNEQFFGPGTRLTVL.

The rearrangement joins TRBV9 to TRBJ1-2; TRBD1 might be the D (5 bases). CDR1 and CDR2 from the germline V gene are SGDLS and YYNGEE. Trimming removed 1 base from V and 4 bases from J, with 11 bases in between. This CDR3 has 14 amino acids. CDR3 nucleotides: TGTGCCAGCAGCGTAACGACAGCCCTCTATGGCTACACCTTC. Translation gives CASSVTTALYGYTF.

The chain employs TRBV7-9 and TRBJ1-2; weak D call: TRBD1 (5 bases). CDR3 length: 12 amino acids. V dropped 4 bases and J dropped 5 bases, with 8 bases sitting between them. The germline V gene encodes CDR1 SEHNR and CDR2 FQNEAQ (reference sequence). DNA of the CDR3: TGTGCCAGCAGCTCTGGGACTTATGGCTACACCTTC. It translates to CASSSGTYGYTF.

J is TRBJ2-2 and V is TRBV7-9; unclear D gene. Deletions cut 0 bases from V and 6 bases from J, with 5 bases between. Per germline, CDR1 SEHNR and CDR2 FQNEAQ (reference sequence). The CDR3 spans 13 residues. The CDR3 here is CASSLAGAGELFF. CDR3 in DNA: TGTGCCAGCAGCTTAGCCGGAGCCGGGGAGCTGTTTTTT.

The rearrangement links TRBV19 to TRBJ2-4; D is ambiguous. The CDR3 is 13 amino acids. CDR1 and CDR2 from the germline V gene are LNHDA and SQIVND (reference sequence). V was clipped by 11 bases and J by 1 base, with 12 bases between them. The CDR3 nucleotides are TGTGCCGCCCGTGGGATGGCCAAAAACATTCAGTACTTC. Amino acid sequence: CAARGMAKNIQYF.

The chain combines TRBV2 with TRBJ1-5; D not certain. The CDR3 totals 13 residues. The V end lost 7 bases, the J end lost 3 bases, and 10 bases lay between the germline ends. Germline CDR1 is SNHLY and CDR2 is FYNNEI. The CDR3 DNA reads as TGTGCCAGCAAGGGAGACCCCAATCAGCCCCAGCATTTT. It specifies CASKGDPNQPQHF.

V and J are TRBV9 and TRBJ2-5; TRBD1 or TRBD2 may be the D gene (5 bases each). V dropped 0 bases and J dropped 5 bases, with 11 bases sitting between them. In germline, CDR1 is SGDLS, CDR2 YYNGEE. The CDR3 consists of 14 residues. The CDR3 sequence is CASSVGGTGETQYF. The DNA of the CDR3 is TGTGCCAGCAGCGTAGGGGGCACGGGGGAGACCCAGTACTTC.

The chain carries TRBV14 and TRBJ2-1; 7 bases match TRBD2. Germline-derived CDR1 and CDR2 are SGHDN and FVKESK. This CDR3 has 15 residues. V gave up 5 bases and J gave up 6 bases; unmatched junction bases: 10. CDR3 sequence: CASSVAGVLPNEQFF. The CDR3 DNA sequence: TGTGCCAGCAGCGTGGCGGGAGTTTTACCCAATGAGCAGTTCTTC.